These 30 T cell receptor beta chains came from one sample sequenced in a study of brain T cells in children with intractable seizures. Sequenced by immunoSEQ multiplex PCR; TCRdb stores in-frame clones only, minus some. The sample includes about 41,000 clones, about 93% seen only once; the top ten take 6.3%. Material: peripheral blood, obtained at surgery. All receptors derive from a girl aged 2-10 years with tuberous sclerosis and intractable seizures.

CDR3 amino acids: CATSQGAEYEQYF. In DNA form, the CDR3 reads TGTGCCACCAGTCAGGGGGCTGAGTACGAGCAGTACTTC. V and J are TRBV24-1 and TRBJ2-7; 8 positions match TRBD1. The germline V gene has CDR1 KGHDR and CDR2 SFDVKD. This CDR3 is 13 amino acids long. V lost 6 bases, J lost 4 bases, and 4 bases stayed unmatched.

The chain is built from TRBV19 and TRBJ1-6; 9 bases align to TRBD1. With 5 bases clipped from V and 5 bases from J, the junction kept 4 bases outside the gene matches. Germline CDR1 and CDR2: LNHDA and SQIVND (reference sequence). This CDR3 comprises 15 residues. The CDR3: CASSPGQGNNSPLHF. DNA for the CDR3: TGTGCCAGTAGTCCGGGACAGGGAAATAATTCACCCCTCCACTTT.

The gene calls are TRBV12-3 or TRBV12-4 and TRBJ1-2; D is ambiguous. V was clipped by 3 bases and J by 8 bases, with 7 bases between them. The length of the CDR3 is 11 residues. The CDR3 DNA sequence: TGTGCCAGCAGTTTGGGGATAGGCTACACCTTC. It encodes CASSLGIGYTF.

This chain uses TRBV7-6 with TRBJ2-7; possibly TRBD1 for D (6 bases). Germline V gives CDR1 SGHVS, CDR2 FNYEAQ. This CDR3 spans 16 amino acids. Trimming pared 5 bases from V and 4 bases from J, leaving 21 bases between. CDR3 loop: CASSPVQGPSGYEQYV. The CDR3 DNA follows: TGTGCCAGCAGCCCAGTACAGGGACCTTCGGGGTACGAGCAGTACGTC.

The chain joins TRBV6-6 to TRBJ1-1, with D perhaps TRBD1 (6 bases). The germline gives CDR1 MNHNY, CDR2 SVGAGI (reference sequence). The germline V and J ends were trimmed by 2 bases and 1 base, with 11 bases remaining between them. CDR3 length: 15 residues. For the CDR3, the DNA is TGTGCCAGCAGTTACGGGGGGCGAGGGAACACTGAAGCTTTCTTT. Amino acid sequence: CASSYGGRGNTEAFF.

V and J are TRBV7-9 and TRBJ2-2, with 9 bases matching TRBD1. Germline-derived CDR1 and CDR2 are SEHNR and FQNEAQ (reference sequence). The trim removed 4 bases at V and 6 bases at J, leaving 9 bases unmatched. CDR3 size: 16 residues. This CDR3 is CASSSAGTGLAGELFF. CDR3 sequence (DNA): TGTGCCAGCAGCTCTGCCGGGACAGGGCTTGCCGGGGAGCTGTTTTTT.

This sequence joins TRBV19 and TRBJ1-5; D might be TRBD1 (6 bases). The CDR3 runs 13 residues. V shed 11 bases and J shed 6 bases, with 17 bases lying between them. Germline loops: CDR1 LNHDA, CDR2 SQIVND (reference sequence). The CDR3 nucleotides are TGTGCCGTAAACAGGGATGTGGGTCAGCCCCAGCATTTT. Amino acids: CAVNRDVGQPQHF.

The chain joins TRBV19 to TRBJ2-6, with D possibly TRBD2 on 5 matching bases. V lost 0 bases and J 2 bases, leaving 8 bases between the germline ends. Germline V gives CDR1 LNHDA, CDR2 SQIVND (reference sequence). There are 16 residues in the CDR3. The CDR3 region is CASSIEGGTGANVLTF. The CDR3 DNA sequence: TGTGCCAGTAGTATAGAAGGAGGAACTGGGGCCAACGTCCTGACTTTC.

The chain has TRBV3-1 (or the pseudogene TRBV3-2) and TRBJ1-5, with a possible D match to TRBD1 (5 bases). CDR1 is LGHDT, CDR2 YNNKEL, per germline (reference sequence). V lost 0 bases and J 6 bases, leaving 15 bases between the germline ends. The CDR3 spans 16 residues. The CDR3 DNA is TGTGCCAGCAGCCAAGATTCATCCGGGGGATCTCAGCCCCAGCATTTT. Residues: CASSQDSSGGSQPQHF.

The J gene is TRBJ2-5, the V gene TRBV2, with D unresolved. The CDR3 has 11 residues. Trimming stripped 6 bases from V and 4 bases from J, with 6 bases between. Germline V gene lookup returns CDR1 SNHLY and CDR2 FYNNEI. Here the CDR3 DNA reads TGTGCCAGCAGGGTCTCAGAGACCCAGTACTTC. Translating gives CASRVSETQYF. The full variable domain, rest sourced from reference TRBV2 and TRBJ2-5, is EPEVTQTPSHQVTQMGQEVILRCVPISNHLYFYWYRQILGQKVEFLVSFYNNEISEKSEIFDDQFSVERPDGSNFTLKIRSTKLEDSAMYFCASRVSETQYFGPGTRLLVL.

The chain is built from TRBV30 and TRBJ1-2, with 7 bases identical to TRBD1. Trimming took 2 bases from V and 0 from J; bases not matched to a gene: 3. The CDR3 consists of 14 residues. Germline V gene data show CDR1 as GTSNPN and CDR2 as SVGIG (reference sequence). The CDR3 here is CAWSRQGSNYGYTF. In nucleotides, the CDR3 is TGTGCCTGGAGTCGACAGGGTTCTAACTATGGCTACACCTTC.

This chain joins TRBV12-3 or TRBV12-4 and TRBJ1-1, with TRBD1 identical over 9 bases. The CDR3 has 13 amino acids. Trimming took 6 bases from V and 4 from J; bases not matched to a gene: 3. The CDR3: CASRGQGPTEAFF. In DNA form, the CDR3 reads TGTGCCAGCAGGGGACAGGGACCCACTGAAGCTTTCTTT.

The chain is built from TRBV6-5 and TRBJ2-1, with D uncertain. Per the germline V gene, CDR1 is MNHEY and CDR2 is SVGAGI. V lost 4 bases and J lost 0, with 4 bases in between. The length of the CDR3 is 13 residues. The CDR3 DNA sequence: TGTGCCAGCAGTTCTAGCTCCTACAATGAGCAGTTCTTC. It codes for CASSSSSYNEQFF.

This clone was seen more than once but under ten times. The gene calls are TRBV2 and TRBJ1-2, with D perhaps TRBD1 (6 bases). Germline lookup yields CDR1 SNHLY and CDR2 FYNNEI. The ends were cut back, 2 bases at V and 8 bases at J, with 18 bases in the middle. The CDR3 has 15 amino acids. CDR3 nucleotide sequence: TGTGCCAGCAGTGAATGGACAGCTCCTTTGGGGGGCTACACCTTC. Translation gives CASSEWTAPLGGYTF. Complete variable domain (other parts from reference TRBV2 and TRBJ1-2): EPEVTQTPSHQVTQMGQEVILRCVPISNHLYFYWYRQILGQKVEFLVSFYNNEISEKSEIFDDQFSVERPDGSNFTLKIRSTKLEDSAMYFCASSEWTAPLGGYTFGSGTRLTVV.

This CDR3 is CASSGPREETQYF. CDR3 DNA sequence: TGCGCCAGCAGTGGTCCTAGAGAAGAGACCCAGTACTTC. The chain carries TRBV10-2 and TRBJ2-5; the D is unclear. This CDR3 is 13 amino acids long. Trimming took off 4 bases at V and 3 bases at J, with 9 bases between the two ends. Germline V gene sequence: CDR1 WSHSY, CDR2 SAAADI.

This rearrangement joins TRBV7-9 to TRBJ2-3, with D tentatively TRBD1 (6 bases). The CDR3 sequence is 15 residues long. Germline V CDR1 and CDR2: SEHNR, FQNEAQ (reference sequence). Trimming pared 1 base from V and 4 bases from J, leaving 12 bases between. Written as DNA, the CDR3 is TGTGCCAGCAGCTTAGGGCAGGGGTTCGCAGATACGCAGTATTTT. Translated, it gives CASSLGQGFADTQYF.

V and J are TRBV3-1 (or the pseudogene TRBV3-2) and TRBJ2-3; TRBD2 agrees at 11 bases. CDR1 is LGHDT and CDR2 is YNNKEL in the germline V gene (reference sequence). V was clipped by 1 base and J by 13 bases; unmatched bases: 10. CDR3 length: 15 residues. CDR3 region: CASSQARSTSGRKYF. CDR3 bases: TGTGCCAGCAGCCAAGCTCGCTCAACTAGCGGGAGAAAGTATTTT.

The chain has TRBV19 and TRBJ2-5; D perhaps matches TRBD2 (5 bases). Trimming stripped 0 bases from V and 4 bases from J, with 9 bases between. The CDR3 is made up of 14 amino acids. Looked up from germline, CDR1 is LNHDA and CDR2 is SQIVND (reference sequence). The CDR3 sequence is CASSIELARETQYF. The CDR3, as DNA: TGTGCCAGTAGTATAGAGCTAGCTAGAGAGACCCAGTACTTC. The whole variable domain, remainder taken from reference TRBV19 and TRBJ2-5, is DGGITQSPKYLFRKEGQNVTLSCEQNLNHDAMYWYRQDPGQGLRLIYYSQIVNDFQKGDIAEGYSVSREKKESFPLTVTSAQKNPTAFYLCASSIELARETQYFGPGTRLLVL.

The chain is built from TRBV7-3 and TRBJ1-1; D call uncertain. Trimming took off 5 bases at V and 3 bases at J, with 10 bases between the two ends. The CDR3 covers 13 residues. Per germline, CDR1 SGHTA and CDR2 FQGTGA. In nucleotides, the CDR3 is TGTGCCAGCAGCCCTAGTCTGGACACTGAAGCTTTCTTT. It codes for CASSPSLDTEAFF.

The chain uses TRBV10-2 and TRBJ2-5; unclear D gene. The length of the CDR3 is 13 residues. V lost 9 bases and J lost 5, with 16 bases in between. Germline values: CDR1 WSHSY, CDR2 SAAADI. The DNA of the CDR3 is TGCGCCAGTTTCCACTCTAGGGTGGAGACCCAGTACTTC. Translation: CASFHSRVETQYF.

The rearrangement links TRBV4-1 to TRBJ1-1; 9 bases are a match to TRBD1. The CDR3 has 14 residues. V was pared by 6 bases and J by 3 bases, with 5 bases of the junction left unmatched. CDR1 is MGHRA and CDR2 is YSYEKL in the germline V gene. CDR3 nucleotides: TGCGCCAGCAGGTACCGGACAGGGGACACTGAAGCTTTCTTT. Its translation: CASRYRTGDTEAFF.

This clone was seen a single time. The chain carries TRBV2 and TRBJ2-2; TRBD1 matches at 7 bases. Unmatched junction bases numbered 10, after V lost 8 bases and J lost 4 bases. This CDR3 contains 15 residues. From germline, CDR1 is SNHLY and CDR2 FYNNEI. The CDR3 spells CASQTGRMSTGELFF. In nucleotides, the CDR3 is TGTGCCAGCCAGACAGGGCGCATGAGCACCGGGGAGCTGTTTTTT.

This clone has only one observation. The chain carries TRBV27 and TRBJ2-7; D gene ambiguous. Germline CDR1 MNHEY, CDR2 SMNVEV (reference sequence). The germline V and J ends were trimmed by 3 bases and 6 bases, with 15 bases remaining between them. The CDR3 covers 14 residues. The CDR3 DNA is TGTGCCAGCAGTTTTGAGAGCCGTCCGACCGAGCAGTACTTC. Residues: CASSFESRPTEQYF.

The chain has TRBV3-1 (or the pseudogene TRBV3-2) and TRBJ2-1; 16 bases are a match to TRBD2. Germline trimming cut 3 bases from V and 12 bases from J; bases unmatched to any gene: 5. CDR3 length: 15 residues. Per germline, CDR1 LGHDT and CDR2 YNNKEL (reference sequence). CDR3 sequence reads: CASSQGGTSGGAQFF. The CDR3 DNA reads as TGTGCCAGCAGCCAGGGCGGGACTAGCGGGGGGGCGCAGTTCTTC.

This rearrangement joins TRBV2 to TRBJ2-1, with 9 bases lining up with TRBD1. The CDR3 loop spans 15 amino acids. The J segment lost 9 bases and the V segment lost 5 bases, leaving 11 bases of the junction unmatched. Germline assignment: CDR1 SNHLY and CDR2 FYNNEI. This CDR3 reads CASSSRDRVRGEQFF. The CDR3 coding sequence is TGTGCCAGCAGTAGCCGGGACAGGGTTAGAGGTGAGCAGTTCTTC.

The chain has TRBV6-5 and TRBJ1-6, with 7 bases that match TRBD1. Losses at the gene ends were 8 bases for V and 9 bases for J; bases not matched to a gene: 10. CDR1 is MNHEY, CDR2 SVGAGI, per germline. The length of the CDR3 is 14 residues. The CDR3 DNA sequence: TGTGCCAGCCGACCCGACAGGGCTGGTTCACCCCTCCACTTT. This translates into CASRPDRAGSPLHF.

As regards this clone: Distinct nucleotide sequences in the sample also encode this CDR3. The chain has TRBV5-1 and TRBJ1-4, with a tentative D call TRBD1 (5 bases). The CDR3 loop spans 14 amino acids. V was cut by 0 bases and J by 4 bases, with 7 bases left in between. Germline CDR1 is SGHRS and CDR2 is YFSETQ. CDR3 loop: CASSLGQGNEKLFF. CDR3 DNA: TGCGCCAGCAGCTTGGGGCAGGGTAATGAAAAACTGTTTTTT.

This chain joins TRBV6-5 and TRBJ1-1; the D is unclear. This CDR3 is built from 14 residues. V lost 6 bases to trimming and J lost 0 bases, with 11 bases between them. CDR1 is MNHEY, CDR2 SVGAGI, per germline. DNA of the CDR3: TGTGCCAGCAGGCTCAAGAGAATGAACACTGAAGCTTTCTTT. Translated, it gives CASRLKRMNTEAFF.

The chain links TRBV24-1 to TRBJ2-7; perhaps TRBD1 as D (7 bases). The CDR3 loop spans 12 amino acids. V gave up 12 bases and J gave up 9 bases, with 20 bases separating them. Germline CDR1 KGHDR, CDR2 SFDVKD. The CDR3: CAPAGNRDRQYF. The CDR3 bases are TGTGCCCCCGCGGGGAACAGGGACAGGCAGTACTTC.

Comments on this clone: Other DNA sequences within the sample encode an identical CDR3. The J gene is TRBJ1-6, the V gene TRBV27, with unresolved D. The V gene lost 3 bases and the J gene lost 7 bases, with 4 bases spanning the gap. The CDR3 has 12 amino acids. Looked up from germline, CDR1 is MNHEY and CDR2 is SMNVEV (reference sequence). The chain's CDR3 is CASSLGNSPLHF. For the CDR3, the DNA is TGTGCCAGCAGTTTGGGCAATTCACCCCTCCACTTT.